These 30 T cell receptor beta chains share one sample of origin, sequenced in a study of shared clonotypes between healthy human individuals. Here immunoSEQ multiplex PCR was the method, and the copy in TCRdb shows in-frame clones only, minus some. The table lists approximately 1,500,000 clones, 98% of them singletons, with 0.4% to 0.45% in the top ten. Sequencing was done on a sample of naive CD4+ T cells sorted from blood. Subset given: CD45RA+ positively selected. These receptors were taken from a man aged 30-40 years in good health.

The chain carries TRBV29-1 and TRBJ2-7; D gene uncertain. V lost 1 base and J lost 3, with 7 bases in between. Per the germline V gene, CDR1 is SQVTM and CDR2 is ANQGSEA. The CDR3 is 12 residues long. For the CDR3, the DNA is TGCAGCGTTGAAGGTGAGCTCTACGAGCAGTACTTC. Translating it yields CSVEGELYEQYF.

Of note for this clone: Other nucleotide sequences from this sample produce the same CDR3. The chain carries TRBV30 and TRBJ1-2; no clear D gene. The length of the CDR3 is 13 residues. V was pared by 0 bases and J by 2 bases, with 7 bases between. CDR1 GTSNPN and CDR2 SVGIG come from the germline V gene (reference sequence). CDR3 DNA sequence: TGTGCCTGGAGTGTTGCAGGAAACTATGGCTACACCTTC. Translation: CAWSVAGNYGYTF.

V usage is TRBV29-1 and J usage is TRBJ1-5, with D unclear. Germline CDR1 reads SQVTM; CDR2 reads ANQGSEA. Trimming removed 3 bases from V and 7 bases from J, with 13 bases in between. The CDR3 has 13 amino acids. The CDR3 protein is CSVEGRIGQPQHF. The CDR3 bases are TGCAGCGTTGAGGGGAGGATCGGCCAGCCCCAGCATTTT.

In DNA form, the CDR3 reads TGTGCCAGCAGCCCCGGACTAGCGGGAGGGCCTCTCTATGAGCAGTTCTTC. This sequence encodes CASSPGLAGGPLYEQFF. This chain uses TRBV9 with TRBJ2-1; 15 bases are a match to TRBD2. The CDR3 length is 17 residues. Per germline, CDR1 SGDLS and CDR2 YYNGEE. Trimming removed 4 bases from V and 8 bases from J; junction bases left unmatched: 10.

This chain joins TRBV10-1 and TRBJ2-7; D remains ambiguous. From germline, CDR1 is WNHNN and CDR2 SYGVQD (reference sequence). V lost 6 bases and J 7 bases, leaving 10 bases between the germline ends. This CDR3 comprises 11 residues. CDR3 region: CASSSGREQYF. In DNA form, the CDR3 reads TGCGCCAGCAGCTCCGGGCGGGAGCAGTACTTC.

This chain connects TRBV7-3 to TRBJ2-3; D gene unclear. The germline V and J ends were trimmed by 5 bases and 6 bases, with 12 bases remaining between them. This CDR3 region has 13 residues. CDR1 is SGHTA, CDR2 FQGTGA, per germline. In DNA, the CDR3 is TGTGCCAGCAGCCCACGAGCTGGTGATACGCAGTATTTT. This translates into CASSPRAGDTQYF.

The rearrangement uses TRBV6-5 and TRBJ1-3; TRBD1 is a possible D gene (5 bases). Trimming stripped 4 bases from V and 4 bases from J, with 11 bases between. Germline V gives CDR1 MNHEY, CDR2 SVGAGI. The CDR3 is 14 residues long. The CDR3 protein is CASSFQRQGNTIYF. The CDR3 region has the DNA TGTGCCAGCAGTTTCCAAAGACAGGGAAACACCATATATTTT.

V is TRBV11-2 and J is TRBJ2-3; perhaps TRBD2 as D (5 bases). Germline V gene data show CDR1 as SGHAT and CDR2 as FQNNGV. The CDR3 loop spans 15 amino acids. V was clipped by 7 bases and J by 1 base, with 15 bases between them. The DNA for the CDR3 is TGTGCCAGCACCCCAACCCGGACTCGCACAGATACGCAGTATTTT. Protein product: CASTPTRTRTDTQYF.

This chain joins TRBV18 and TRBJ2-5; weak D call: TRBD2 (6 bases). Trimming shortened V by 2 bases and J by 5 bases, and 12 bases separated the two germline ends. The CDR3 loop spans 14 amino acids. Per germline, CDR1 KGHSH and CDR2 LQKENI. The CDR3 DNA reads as TGTGCCAGCTCACCATCGGGAGTATTGGAGACCCAGTACTTC. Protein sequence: CASSPSGVLETQYF.

The CDR3 here is CASSLTVKSYNEQFF. CDR3 DNA sequence: TGTGCCAGCAGCTTGACAGTAAAATCCTACAATGAGCAGTTCTTC. The chain joins TRBV7-9 to TRBJ2-1; D might be TRBD1 (5 bases). The germline V gene encodes CDR1 SEHNR and CDR2 FQNEAQ (reference sequence). Trimming left V 3 bases short and J 1 base short, with 10 bases between. The CDR3 spans 15 residues.

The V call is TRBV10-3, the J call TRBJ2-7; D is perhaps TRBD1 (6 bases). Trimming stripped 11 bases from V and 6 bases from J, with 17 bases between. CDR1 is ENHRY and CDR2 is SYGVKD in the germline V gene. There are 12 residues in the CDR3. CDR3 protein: CAATSGAGEQYF. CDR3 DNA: TGTGCCGCGACGTCAGGGGCGGGCGAGCAGTACTTC.

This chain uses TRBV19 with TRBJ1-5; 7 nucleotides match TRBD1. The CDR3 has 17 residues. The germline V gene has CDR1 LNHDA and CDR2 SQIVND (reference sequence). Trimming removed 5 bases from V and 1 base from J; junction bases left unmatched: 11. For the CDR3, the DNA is TGTGCCAGTAGTCAGACTCGACAGGGTAGGAGCAATCAGCCCCAGCATTTT. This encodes CASSQTRQGRSNQPQHF.

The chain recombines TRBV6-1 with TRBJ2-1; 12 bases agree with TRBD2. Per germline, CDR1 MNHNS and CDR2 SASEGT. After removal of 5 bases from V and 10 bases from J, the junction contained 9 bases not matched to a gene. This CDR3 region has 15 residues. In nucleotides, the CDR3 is TGTGCCAGCAGTCACCTAGCGGGAGGGCCAGGGGAGCAGTTCTTC. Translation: CASSHLAGGPGEQFF.

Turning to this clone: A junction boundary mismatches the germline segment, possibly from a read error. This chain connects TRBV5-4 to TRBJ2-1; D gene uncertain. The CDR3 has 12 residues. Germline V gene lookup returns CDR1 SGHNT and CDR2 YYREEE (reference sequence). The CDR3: CASSLSLVRPLF. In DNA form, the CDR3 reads TGTGCCAGCAGCTTATCGTTGGTGAGGCCGCTCTTC. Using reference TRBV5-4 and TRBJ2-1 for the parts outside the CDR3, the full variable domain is ETGVTQSPTHLIKTRGQQVTLRCSSQSGHNTVSWYQQALGQGPQFIFQYYREEENGRGNFPPRFSGLQFPNYSSELNVNALELDDSALYLCASSLSLVRPLFGPGTRLTVL.

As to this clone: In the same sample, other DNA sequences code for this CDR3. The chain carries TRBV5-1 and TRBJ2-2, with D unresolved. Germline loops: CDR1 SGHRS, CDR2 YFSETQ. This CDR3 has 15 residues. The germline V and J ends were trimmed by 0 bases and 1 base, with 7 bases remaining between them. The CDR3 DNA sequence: TGCGCCAGCAGCTTGGGAGCTGGGAACACCGGGGAGCTGTTTTTT. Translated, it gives CASSLGAGNTGELFF.

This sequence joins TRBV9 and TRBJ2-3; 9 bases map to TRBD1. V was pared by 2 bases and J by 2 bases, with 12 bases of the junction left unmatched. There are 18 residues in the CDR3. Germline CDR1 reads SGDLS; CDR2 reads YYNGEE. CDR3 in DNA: TGTGCCAGCAGCGTGGGTCCGGGACAGGGAGTGGACACAGATACGCAGTATTTT. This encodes CASSVGPGQGVDTDTQYF.

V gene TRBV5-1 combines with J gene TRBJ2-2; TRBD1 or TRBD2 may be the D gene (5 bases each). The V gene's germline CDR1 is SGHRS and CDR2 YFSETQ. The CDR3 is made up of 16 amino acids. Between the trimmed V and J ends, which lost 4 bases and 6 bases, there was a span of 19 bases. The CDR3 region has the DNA TGCGCCAGCAGCCCCCCTACCGGGACCGGGTCCGGGGAGCTGTTTTTT. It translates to CASSPPTGTGSGELFF. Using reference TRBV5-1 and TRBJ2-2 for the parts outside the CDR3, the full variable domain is KAGVTQTPRYLIKTRGQQVTLSCSPISGHRSVSWYQQTPGQGLQFLFEYFSETQRNKGNFPGRFSGRQFSNSRSEMNVSTLELGDSALYLCASSPPTGTGSGELFFGEGSRLTVL.

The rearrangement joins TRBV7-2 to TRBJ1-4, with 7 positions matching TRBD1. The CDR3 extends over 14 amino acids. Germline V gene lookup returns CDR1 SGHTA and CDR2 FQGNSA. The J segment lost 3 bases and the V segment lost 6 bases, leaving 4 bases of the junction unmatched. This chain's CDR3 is CASSLTGSNEKLFF. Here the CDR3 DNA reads TGTGCCAGCAGTCTGACAGGGTCTAATGAAAAACTGTTTTTT.

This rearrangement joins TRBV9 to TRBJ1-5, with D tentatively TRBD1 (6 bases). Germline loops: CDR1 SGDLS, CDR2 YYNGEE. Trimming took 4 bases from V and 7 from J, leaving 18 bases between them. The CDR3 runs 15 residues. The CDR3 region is CASSPRGGQGQPQHF. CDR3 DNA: TGTGCCAGCAGCCCGAGGGGGGGCCAGGGCCAGCCCCAGCATTTT.

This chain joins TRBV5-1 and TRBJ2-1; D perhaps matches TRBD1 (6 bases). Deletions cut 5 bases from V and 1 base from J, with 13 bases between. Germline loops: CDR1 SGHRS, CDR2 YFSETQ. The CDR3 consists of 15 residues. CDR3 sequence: CASRPGQRSYNEQFF. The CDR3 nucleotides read TGCGCCAGCAGACCCGGACAGAGATCCTACAATGAGCAGTTCTTC.

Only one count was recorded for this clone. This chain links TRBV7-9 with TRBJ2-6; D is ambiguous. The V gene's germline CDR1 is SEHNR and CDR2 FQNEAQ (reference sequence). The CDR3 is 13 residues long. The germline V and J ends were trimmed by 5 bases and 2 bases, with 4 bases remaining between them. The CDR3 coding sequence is TGTGCCAGCAGCCAAGCTGGGGCCAACGTCCTGACTTTC. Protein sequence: CASSQAGANVLTF.

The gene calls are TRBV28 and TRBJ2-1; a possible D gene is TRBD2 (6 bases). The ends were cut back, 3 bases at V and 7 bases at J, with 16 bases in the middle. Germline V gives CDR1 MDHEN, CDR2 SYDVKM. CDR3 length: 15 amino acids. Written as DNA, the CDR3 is TGTGCCAGCAGTTTCCGCACGAAGCTAGCGAATGAGCAGTTCTTC. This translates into CASSFRTKLANEQFF. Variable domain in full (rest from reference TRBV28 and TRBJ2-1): DVKVTQSSRYLVKRTGEKVFLECVQDMDHENMFWYRQDPGLGLRLIYFSYDVKMKEKGDIPEGYSVSREKKERFSLILESASTNQTSMYLCASSFRTKLANEQFFGPGTRLTVL.

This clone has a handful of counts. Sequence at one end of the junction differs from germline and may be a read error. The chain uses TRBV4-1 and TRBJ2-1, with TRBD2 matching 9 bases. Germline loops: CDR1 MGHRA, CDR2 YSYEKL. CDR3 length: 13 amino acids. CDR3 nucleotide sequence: TGCGCCAGCAGCCAAGCTCTAGCGGGAATAAGGATCTTC. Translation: CASSQALAGIRIF.

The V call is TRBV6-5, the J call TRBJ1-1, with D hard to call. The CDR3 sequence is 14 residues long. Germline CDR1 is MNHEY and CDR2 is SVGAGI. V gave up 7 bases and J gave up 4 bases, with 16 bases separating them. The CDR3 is CASTLAGAGTEAFF. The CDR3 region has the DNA TGTGCCAGCACCCTTGCAGGTGCGGGCACTGAAGCTTTCTTT.

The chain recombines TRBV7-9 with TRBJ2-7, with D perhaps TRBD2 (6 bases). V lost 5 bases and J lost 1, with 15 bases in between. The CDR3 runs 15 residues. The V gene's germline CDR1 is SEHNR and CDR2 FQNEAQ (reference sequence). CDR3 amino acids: CASSPRDRESYEQYF. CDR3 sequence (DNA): TGTGCCAGCAGCCCGCGGGACCGTGAGTCCTACGAGCAGTACTTC. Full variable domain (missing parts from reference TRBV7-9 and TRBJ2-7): DTGVSQNPRHKITKRGQNVTFRCDPISEHNRLYWYRQTLGQGPEFLTYFQNEAQLEKSRLLSDRFSAERPKGSFSTLEIQRTEQGDSAMYLCASSPRDRESYEQYFGPGTRLTVT.

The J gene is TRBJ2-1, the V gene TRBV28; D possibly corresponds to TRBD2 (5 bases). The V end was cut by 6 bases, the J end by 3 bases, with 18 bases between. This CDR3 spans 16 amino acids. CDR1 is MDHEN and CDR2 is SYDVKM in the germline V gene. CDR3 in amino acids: CASSLWGAGNYNEQFF. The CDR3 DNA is TGTGCCAGCAGCCTCTGGGGAGCAGGCAACTACAATGAGCAGTTCTTC.

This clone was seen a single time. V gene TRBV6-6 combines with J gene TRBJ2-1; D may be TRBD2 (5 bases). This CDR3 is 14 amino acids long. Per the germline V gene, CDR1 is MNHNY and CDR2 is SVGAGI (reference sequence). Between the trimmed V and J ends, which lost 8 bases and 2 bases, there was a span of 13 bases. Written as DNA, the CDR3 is TGTGCCAGCCGTTCGGAGGATACCTACAATGAGCAGTTCTTC. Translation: CASRSEDTYNEQFF.

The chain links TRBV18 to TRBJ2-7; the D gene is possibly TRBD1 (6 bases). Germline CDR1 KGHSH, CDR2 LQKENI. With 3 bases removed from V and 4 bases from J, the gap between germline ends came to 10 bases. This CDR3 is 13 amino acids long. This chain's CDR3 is CASSPVRGYEQYF. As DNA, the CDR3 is TGTGCCAGCTCACCTGTCAGGGGTTACGAGCAGTACTTC.

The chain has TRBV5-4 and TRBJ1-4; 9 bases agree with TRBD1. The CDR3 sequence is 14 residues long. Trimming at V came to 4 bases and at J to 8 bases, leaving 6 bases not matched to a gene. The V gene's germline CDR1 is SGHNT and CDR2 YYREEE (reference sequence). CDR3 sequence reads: CASSLQGAQEKLFF. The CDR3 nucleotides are TGTGCCAGCAGCCTACAGGGGGCACAGGAAAAACTGTTTTTT. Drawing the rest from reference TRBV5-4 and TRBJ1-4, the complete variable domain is ETGVTQSPTHLIKTRGQQVTLRCSSQSGHNTVSWYQQALGQGPQFIFQYYREEENGRGNFPPRFSGLQFPNYSSELNVNALELDDSALYLCASSLQGAQEKLFFGSGTQLSVL.

CDR3 DNA sequence: TGCAGCGCCACACAACACGCTATTACTGGCTACACCTTC. Translation gives CSATQHAITGYTF. This sequence joins TRBV29-1 and TRBJ1-2; D call uncertain. V was shortened by 7 bases and J by 7 bases, with 19 bases between the two germline ends. Per the germline V gene, CDR1 is SQVTM and CDR2 is ANQGSEA. The CDR3 has 13 amino acids.